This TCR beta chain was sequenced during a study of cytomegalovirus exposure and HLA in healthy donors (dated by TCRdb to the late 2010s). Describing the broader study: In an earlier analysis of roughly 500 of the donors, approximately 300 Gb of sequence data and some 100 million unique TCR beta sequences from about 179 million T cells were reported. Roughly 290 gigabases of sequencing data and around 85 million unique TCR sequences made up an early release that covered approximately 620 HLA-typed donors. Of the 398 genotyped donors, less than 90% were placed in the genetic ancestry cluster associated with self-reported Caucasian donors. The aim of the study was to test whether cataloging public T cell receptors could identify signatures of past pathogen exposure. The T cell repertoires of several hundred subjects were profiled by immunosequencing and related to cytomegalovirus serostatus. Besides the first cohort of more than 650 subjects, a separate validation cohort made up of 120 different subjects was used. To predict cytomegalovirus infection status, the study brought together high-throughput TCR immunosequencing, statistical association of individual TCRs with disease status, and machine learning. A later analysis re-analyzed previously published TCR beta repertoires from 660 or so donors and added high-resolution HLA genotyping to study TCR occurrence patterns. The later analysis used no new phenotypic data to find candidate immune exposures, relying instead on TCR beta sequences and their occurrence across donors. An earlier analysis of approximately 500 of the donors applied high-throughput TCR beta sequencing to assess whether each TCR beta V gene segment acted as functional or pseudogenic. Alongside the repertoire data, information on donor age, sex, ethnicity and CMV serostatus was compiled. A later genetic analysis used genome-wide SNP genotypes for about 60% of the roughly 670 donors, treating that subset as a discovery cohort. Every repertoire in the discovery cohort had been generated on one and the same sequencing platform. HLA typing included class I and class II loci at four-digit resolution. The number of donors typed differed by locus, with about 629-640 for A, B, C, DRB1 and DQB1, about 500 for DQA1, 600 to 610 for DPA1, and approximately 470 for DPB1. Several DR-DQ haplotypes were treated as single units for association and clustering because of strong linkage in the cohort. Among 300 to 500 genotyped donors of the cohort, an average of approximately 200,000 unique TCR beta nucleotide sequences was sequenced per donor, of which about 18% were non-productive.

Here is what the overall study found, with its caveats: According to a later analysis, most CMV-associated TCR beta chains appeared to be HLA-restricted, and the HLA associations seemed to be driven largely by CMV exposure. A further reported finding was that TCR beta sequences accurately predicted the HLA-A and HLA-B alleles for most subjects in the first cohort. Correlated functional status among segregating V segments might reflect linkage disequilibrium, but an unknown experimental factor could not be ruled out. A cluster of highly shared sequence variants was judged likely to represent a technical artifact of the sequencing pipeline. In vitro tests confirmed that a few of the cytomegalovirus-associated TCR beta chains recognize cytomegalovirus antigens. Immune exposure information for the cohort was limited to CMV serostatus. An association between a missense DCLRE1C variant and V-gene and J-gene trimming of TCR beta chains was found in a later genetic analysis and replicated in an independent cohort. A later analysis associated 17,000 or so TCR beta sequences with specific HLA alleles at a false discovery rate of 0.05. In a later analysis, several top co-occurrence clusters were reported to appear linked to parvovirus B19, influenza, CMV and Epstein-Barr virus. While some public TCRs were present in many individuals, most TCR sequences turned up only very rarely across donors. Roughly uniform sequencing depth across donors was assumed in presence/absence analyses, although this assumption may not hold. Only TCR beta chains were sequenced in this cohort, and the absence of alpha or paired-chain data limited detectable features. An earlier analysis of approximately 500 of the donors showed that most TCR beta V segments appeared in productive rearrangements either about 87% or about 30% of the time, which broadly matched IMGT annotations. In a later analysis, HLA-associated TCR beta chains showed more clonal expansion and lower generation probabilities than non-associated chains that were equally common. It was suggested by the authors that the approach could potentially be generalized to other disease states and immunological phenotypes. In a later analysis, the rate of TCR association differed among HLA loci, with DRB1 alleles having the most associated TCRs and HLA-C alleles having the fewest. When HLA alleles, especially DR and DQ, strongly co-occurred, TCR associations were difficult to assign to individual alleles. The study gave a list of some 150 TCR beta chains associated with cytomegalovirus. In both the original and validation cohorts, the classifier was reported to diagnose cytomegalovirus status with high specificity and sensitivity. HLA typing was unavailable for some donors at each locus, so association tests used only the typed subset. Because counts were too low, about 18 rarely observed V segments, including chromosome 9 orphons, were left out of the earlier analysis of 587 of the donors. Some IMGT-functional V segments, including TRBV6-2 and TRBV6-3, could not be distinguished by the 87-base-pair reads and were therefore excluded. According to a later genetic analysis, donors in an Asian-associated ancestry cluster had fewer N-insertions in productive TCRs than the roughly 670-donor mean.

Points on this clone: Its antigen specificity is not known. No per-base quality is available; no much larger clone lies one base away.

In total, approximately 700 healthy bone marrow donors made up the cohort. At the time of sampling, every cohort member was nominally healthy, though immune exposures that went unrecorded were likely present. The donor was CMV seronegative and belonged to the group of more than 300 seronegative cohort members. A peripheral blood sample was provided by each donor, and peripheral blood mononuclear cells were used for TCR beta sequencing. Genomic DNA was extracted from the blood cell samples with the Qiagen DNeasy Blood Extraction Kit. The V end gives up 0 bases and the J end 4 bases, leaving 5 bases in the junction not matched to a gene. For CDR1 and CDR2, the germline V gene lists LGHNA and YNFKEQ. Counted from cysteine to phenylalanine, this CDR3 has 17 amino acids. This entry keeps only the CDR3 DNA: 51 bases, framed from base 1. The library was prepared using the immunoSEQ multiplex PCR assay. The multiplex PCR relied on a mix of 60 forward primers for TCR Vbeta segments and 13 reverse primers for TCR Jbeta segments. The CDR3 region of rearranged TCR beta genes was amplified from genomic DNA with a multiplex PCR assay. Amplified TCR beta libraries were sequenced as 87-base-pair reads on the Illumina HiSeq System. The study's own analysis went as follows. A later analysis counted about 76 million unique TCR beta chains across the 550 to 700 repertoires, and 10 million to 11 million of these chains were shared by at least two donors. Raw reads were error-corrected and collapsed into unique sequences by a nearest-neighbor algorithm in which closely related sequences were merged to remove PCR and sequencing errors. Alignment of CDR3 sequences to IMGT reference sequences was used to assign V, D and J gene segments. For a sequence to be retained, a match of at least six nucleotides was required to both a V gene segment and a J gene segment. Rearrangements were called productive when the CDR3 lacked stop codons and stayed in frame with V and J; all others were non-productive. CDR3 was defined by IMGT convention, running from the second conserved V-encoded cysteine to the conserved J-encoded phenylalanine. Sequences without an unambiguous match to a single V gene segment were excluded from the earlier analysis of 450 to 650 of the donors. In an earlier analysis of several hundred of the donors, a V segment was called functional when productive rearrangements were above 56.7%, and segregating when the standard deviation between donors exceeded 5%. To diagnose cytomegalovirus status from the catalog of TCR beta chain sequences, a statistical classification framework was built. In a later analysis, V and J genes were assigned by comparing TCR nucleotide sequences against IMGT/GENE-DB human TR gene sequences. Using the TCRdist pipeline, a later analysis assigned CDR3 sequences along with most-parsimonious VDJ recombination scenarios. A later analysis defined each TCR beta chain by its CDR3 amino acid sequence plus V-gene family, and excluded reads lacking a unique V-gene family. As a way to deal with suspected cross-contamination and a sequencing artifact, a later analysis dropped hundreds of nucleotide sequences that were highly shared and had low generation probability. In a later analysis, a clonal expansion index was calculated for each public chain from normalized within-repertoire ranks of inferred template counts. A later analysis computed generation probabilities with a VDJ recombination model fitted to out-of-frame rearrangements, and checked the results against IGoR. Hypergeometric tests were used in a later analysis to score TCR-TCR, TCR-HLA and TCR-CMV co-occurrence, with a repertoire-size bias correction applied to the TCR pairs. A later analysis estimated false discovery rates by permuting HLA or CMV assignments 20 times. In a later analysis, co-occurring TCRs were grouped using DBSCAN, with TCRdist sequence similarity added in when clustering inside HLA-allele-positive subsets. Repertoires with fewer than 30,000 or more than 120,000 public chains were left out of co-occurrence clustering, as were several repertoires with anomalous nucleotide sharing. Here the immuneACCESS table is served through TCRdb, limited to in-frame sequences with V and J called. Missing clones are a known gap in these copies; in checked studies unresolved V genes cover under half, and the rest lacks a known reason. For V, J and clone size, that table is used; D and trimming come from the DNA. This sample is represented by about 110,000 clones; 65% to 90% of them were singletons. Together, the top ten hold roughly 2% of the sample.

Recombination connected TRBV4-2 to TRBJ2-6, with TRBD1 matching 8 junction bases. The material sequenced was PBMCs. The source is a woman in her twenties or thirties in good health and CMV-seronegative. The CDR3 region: CASSQDQGAGGANVLTF. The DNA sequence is TGTGCCAGCAGCCAAGATCAGGGGGCAGGAGGGGCCAACGTCCTGACTTTC.